The entry below describes one T cell receptor (beta chain). Its specificity is not known. This specimen comes from a study of T cell responses to AZD1222 COVID-19 vaccine. Study-level points and caveats: Donor demographics were predominantly white British with a female majority; clonal diversity may be underestimated. Repertoire sampling happened only post peak T cell response.

This table comes from immunoSEQ multiplex PCR, and its TCRdb copy is limited to in-frame clones, with some not included. The data hold roughly 150,000 clones, with roughly 92% observed a single time. There are 11 residues in the CDR3. V was cut by 0 bases and J by 13 bases, with 10 bases left in between. Germline assignment: CDR1 MGHRA and CDR2 YSYEKL. The chain couples TRBV4-1 to TRBJ2-7; maybe TRBD2 (5 bases). The clonotype was recovered from an adult who received the AZD1222 COVID-19 vaccine. The sample was peripheral blood, taken 28 days after the second AZD1222 dose. This chain's CDR3 is CASSQDRTVYF. CDR3 in DNA: TGCGCCAGCAGCCAAGATAGGACTGTTTACTTC.